A selection of T cell receptor beta chains follows, all from one sample in a study of T cells after yellow fever vaccination. TCRdb ran MiXCR on the 5' RACE reads and lists one entry per CDR3 protein. The sample carries 95,000 to 150,000 distinct CDR3 sequences, 6% to 8% recorded once. The sequencing used CD4+ T cells sorted from PBMCs, collected 10 to 11 days after the first yellow fever vaccination. The receptors were sampled from a man between 18 and 29 years old who received the YFV17D yellow fever vaccine. Both conserved end residues are part of each CDR3. Each record gives: V gene, CDR3 protein.

TRBV4-1	CASSQALLLGNTEAFF
TRBV24-1	CATSDSRGGGDTQYF
TRBV7-2	CASSYSGLNTEAFF
TRBV5-4	CASRQGEGSPLHF
TRBV27	CASSPITFSLRETQYF
TRBV4-3	CASSQDHASGANVLTF
TRBV29-1	CSGNSKETQYF
TRBV6-5	CASSYSVVETQYF
TRBV2	CASSELQETQYF
TRBV9	CASSASPSGTYTGELFF